This is a list of T cell receptor beta chains from one sample in a study of blood T cell repertoires in COVID-19. Assay used: immunoSEQ multiplex PCR; TCRdb lists only in-frame clones, some missing. The data show roughly 330,000 clones, about 90% seen once. The specimen sequenced was PBMCs or T cells enriched from blood (not recorded which). Source of these receptors: a woman aged 25 to 39 who had recovered from COVID-19. Both conserved end residues are part of each CDR3. A D gene is named only where the DNA matches it firmly.

V: TRBV5-1
J: TRBJ1-5
D: .
DNA: TGCGCCAGCAGCTTGGAACCCGGTACTAGCAATCAGCCCCAGCATTTT
CDR3: CASSLEPGTSNQPQHF

V: TRBV29-1
J: TRBJ1-2
D: .
DNA: TGCAGCGTTGCGGTCGGGGATGGCTACACCTTC
CDR3: CSVAVGDGYTF

V: TRBV2
J: TRBJ1-3
D: TRBD1
DNA: TGTGCCAGCGGAGGAAGACAGGGGGGGAGAAACACCATATATTTT
CDR3: CASGGRQGGRNTIYF

V: TRBV5-5
J: TRBJ1-5
D: TRBD1
DNA: TGTGCCAGCAGCTCGACAGGGGGCAATCAGCCCCAGCATTTT
CDR3: CASSSTGGNQPQHF

V: TRBV30
J: TRBJ1-2
D: .
DNA: TGTGCCTGGAGTGGTGAGGGAGGATGGTATGGCTACACCTTC
CDR3: CAWSGEGGWYGYTF

V: TRBV7-9
J: TRBJ1-1
D: .
DNA: TGTGCCAGCAGCCAAACCCAGGGGTTAACTGAAGCTTTCTTT
CDR3: CASSQTQGLTEAFF

V: TRBV6-5
J: TRBJ2-3
D: TRBD1
DNA: TGTGCCACGGGACAGTTTAGCACAGATACGCAGTATTTT
CDR3: CATGQFSTDTQYF

V: TRBV7-2
J: TRBJ2-7
D: TRBD1
DNA: TGTGCCAGCAGCTTACGGACAGGGGGCTCCTACGAGCAGTACTTC
CDR3: CASSLRTGGSYEQYF

V: TRBV2
J: TRBJ1-6
D: .
DNA: TGTGCCAGCAGTGGACAGGCTTATAATTCACCCCTCCACTTT
CDR3: CASSGQAYNSPLHF

V: TRBV6-5
J: TRBJ2-1
D: TRBD2
DNA: TGTGCCACCTTTTACGGGGGGGCAAACAATGAGCAGTTCTTC
CDR3: CATFYGGANNEQFF

V: TRBV7-8
J: TRBJ1-4
D: .
DNA: TGTGCCAGCAGCTTAAAGGGGCACGGGGAAAAACTGTTTTTT
CDR3: CASSLKGHGEKLFF

V: TRBV7-2
J: TRBJ2-6
D: TRBD1
DNA: TGTGCCAGCAGCCTGACCGGACAGGTGTTTTCTGGGGCCAACGTCCTGACTTTC
CDR3: CASSLTGQVFSGANVLTF

V: TRBV5-6
J: TRBJ1-5
D: .
DNA: TGTGCCAGCAGCTTGTTAGGAGCCGCTAGCAATCAGCCCCAGCATTTT
CDR3: CASSLLGAASNQPQHF

V: TRBV19
J: TRBJ2-3
D: TRBD1
DNA: TGTGCCAGTAGTATCCGGCAGGGGGCTTTTTTAGATACGCAGTATTTT
CDR3: CASSIRQGAFLDTQYF

V: TRBV29-1
J: TRBJ2-7
D: .
DNA: TGCAGCGTTGGGGGCCGATTCAGTGACTACGAGCAGTACTTC
CDR3: CSVGGRFSDYEQYF

V: TRBV7-2
J: TRBJ1-4
D: .
DNA: TGTGCCAGCAGCTTCTCCCCTACTGAAAAACTGTTTTTT
CDR3: CASSFSPTEKLFF

V: TRBV5-1
J: TRBJ2-7
D: .
DNA: TGCGCCAGCAGCTCTGATGTCGGAGAGATTTCCTACGAGCAGTACTTC
CDR3: CASSSDVGEISYEQYF

V: TRBV6-6
J: TRBJ1-3
D: .
DNA: TGTGCCAGCAGTTTCACAGGGCCTGGAAACACCATATATTTT
CDR3: CASSFTGPGNTIYF

V: TRBV7-6
J: TRBJ1-6
D: .
DNA: TGTGCCAGCAGCCCCCGACAGGAAAATTCACCCCTCCACTTT
CDR3: CASSPRQENSPLHF

V: TRBV6-1
J: TRBJ2-6
D: TRBD2
DNA: TGTGCCAGCAGTGTTAGCGGGTTCTCTGGGGCCAACGTCCTGACTTTC
CDR3: CASSVSGFSGANVLTF

V: TRBV5-1
J: TRBJ2-2
D: .
DNA: TGCGCCAGCCGTGGCCTAGAGTCGACCGGGGAGCTGTTTTTT
CDR3: CASRGLESTGELFF

V: TRBV18
J: TRBJ1-1
D: .
DNA: TGTGCCAGCTCACCCCTGAGTGAGGAGGACGCCATGAACACTGAAGCTTTCTTT
CDR3: CASSPLSEEDAMNTEAFF

V: TRBV9
J: TRBJ2-3
D: .
DNA: TGTGCCAGCAGCGTCCTGAACAACGGGGATACGCAGTATTTT
CDR3: CASSVLNNGDTQYF

V: TRBV7-2
J: TRBJ2-5
D: .
DNA: TGTGCCAGCAGCCCCCCTTTAGAGACCCAGTACTTC
CDR3: CASSPPLETQYF

V: TRBV5-6
J: TRBJ2-7
D: TRBD1
DNA: TGTGCCAGCAGCACCACGGGACAGGGTTTACGCGAGCAGTACTTC
CDR3: CASSTTGQGLREQYF

V: TRBV28
J: TRBJ2-1
D: .
DNA: TGTGCCAGCAGTGGGGGGAGTTACAATGAGCAGTTCTTC
CDR3: CASSGGSYNEQFF